A selection of T cell receptor beta chains follows, all from one sample in a study of patients and donors after allogeneic stem cell transplantation. Using its own MiXCR run on the RT-PCR reads, TCRdb lists one record per CDR3 protein. The sample consists of 920,000 or so distinct CDR3 sequences, 15% to 20% of them appearing once. The sample consisted of blood, either unsorted or a sorted T cell fraction (not recorded which). The receptors shown here come from a human donor who was either an allogeneic HSCT recipient or a stem cell or donor lymphocyte infusion donor (not recorded which). It is not recorded whose cells these are; they may come from a transplant donor. The CDR3 runs from the conserved cysteine through the conserved F or W. D genes are given only for firm matches. Clone sizes are given selectively: once, few, many, or a class where the clone is expanded.

j_call	clone_size	v_call	d_call	cdr3_nt	cdr3_aa
TRBJ1-1	few	TRBV28	.	TGTGCCAGCAGACCTCAATCGGGTAGCGATTATATAACTGAAGCTTTCTTT	CASRPQSGSDYITEAFF
TRBJ2-3	.	TRBV18	.	TGTGCCAGCTCACCACCGGCAGCAGATACGCAGTATTTT	CASSPPAADTQYF
TRBJ2-7	.	TRBV11-2	.	TGTGCCAGCAGCCCCCTTTCAGGCAGAGGGCCCTACGAGCAGTACTTC	CASSPLSGRGPYEQYF
TRBJ1-5	.	TRBV7-2	TRBD1	TGTGCCAGCAGCCCACAGGGGGTTGAGCAGCCCCAGCATTTT	CASSPQGVEQPQHF
TRBJ1-5	.	TRBV7-2	.	TGTGCCAGCAGCGCGAGGGACGGAAGCAATCAGCCCCAGCATTTT	CASSARDGSNQPQHF
TRBJ2-5	few	TRBV7-3	TRBD1	TGTGCCAGCAGCTTAAATGGACAGGGTTTAGATACCCAGTACTTC	CASSLNGQGLDTQYF
TRBJ2-1	few	TRBV11-2	.	TGTGCCAGCAGCCCCGGGACTCAAGGGGCCTACAATGAGCAGTTCTTC	CASSPGTQGAYNEQFF
TRBJ2-1	.	TRBV2	.	TGTGCCAGCAGCAAACTAGTTACCTCCTACAATGAGCAGTTCTTC	CASSKLVTSYNEQFF
TRBJ2-7	.	TRBV20-1	.	TGCAGTGCTCAAAGGGACACCACTTCGCAGTACTTC	CSAQRDTTSQYF
TRBJ2-3	.	TRBV19	TRBD1	TGTGCCAGTAGTGCCCTGGGACAGGGGGCAAATACGCAGTATTTT	CASSALGQGANTQYF
TRBJ2-3	.	TRBV4-2	TRBD2	TGTGCCAGCAGCCAAGAGGGGTGGACTAGCGGGGGAAGCACAGATACGCAGTATTTT	CASSQEGWTSGGSTDTQYF
TRBJ2-3	.	TRBV4-1	.	TGCGCCAGCAGCCAAAGGTCGGCGGTCCGCACAGATACGCAGTATTTT	CASSQRSAVRTDTQYF
TRBJ1-6	few	TRBV9	.	TGTGCCAGCAGCCCCCGAGGGGGTAGGAATTCACCCCTCCACTTT	CASSPRGGRNSPLHF
TRBJ2-4	.	TRBV3-1	TRBD2	TGTGCCAGCAGCCAAGACCCCTCGGGACTAGCGGGAGCAAACATTCAGTACTTC	CASSQDPSGLAGANIQYF
TRBJ2-2	few	TRBV29-1	.	TGCAGCGTTGAAGATCTGAGGAGCACCGGGGAGCTGTTTTTT	CSVEDLRSTGELFF
TRBJ2-7	few	TRBV9	TRBD2	TGTGCCAGCAGCCCCAGACTAGCCGGAAGCTCCTACGAGCAGTACTTC	CASSPRLAGSSYEQYF
TRBJ2-7	.	TRBV20-1	.	TGCAGTGCCGAAAGAGGGGCCCTCTACGAGCAGTACTTC	CSAERGALYEQYF
TRBJ1-3	few	TRBV30	.	TGTGCCTGGAGTTCCAGGGGAAGATCTGGAAACACCATATATTTT	CAWSSRGRSGNTIYF
TRBJ2-2	few	TRBV11-3	.	TGTGCCAGCAGCTTAGATAGTCTACAGGCCGGGGAGCTGTTTTTT	CASSLDSLQAGELFF
TRBJ1-6	many	TRBV18	.	TGTGCCAGCTCACCACTGCAGGAAACGCGGAATTCACCCCTCCACTTT	CASSPLQETRNSPLHF
TRBJ2-5	once	TRBV5-7	TRBD1	TGTGCCAGCAGCTTGAGTGACAGGGTTCATCATGGAGAGACCCAGTACTTC	CASSLSDRVHHGETQYF
TRBJ2-2	many	TRBV19	.	TGTGCCAGTAGCGCCGGGACCGGGGAGCTGTTTTTT	CASSAGTGELFF
TRBJ2-1	few	TRBV4-1	.	TGCGCCAGCAGCCAAGTGGAGCGGTCCTACAATGAGCAGTTCTTC	CASSQVERSYNEQFF
TRBJ1-4	.	TRBV12-3/TRBV12-4	.	TGTGCCAGCAGTCATGACGGGACCGAAAAACTGTTTTTT	CASSHDGTEKLFF
TRBJ1-1	.	TRBV5-1	.	TGCGCCAGCGCCTCGGACATTACTATGAAAGCTTTCTTT	CASASDITMKAFF
TRBJ2-6	.	TRBV27	.	TGTGCCACCATGACTAGTCGGGGGGCCAACGTCCTGACTTTC	CATMTSRGANVLTF
TRBJ1-5	many	TRBV12-3/TRBV12-4	TRBD1	TGTGCCAGCAGTTTGGACAGGGAGGATCAGCCCCAGCATTTT	CASSLDREDQPQHF
TRBJ2-3	few	TRBV12-3/TRBV12-4	.	TGTGCCAGCAGTTGGGGCTCAAACACAGATACGCAGTATTTT	CASSWGSNTDTQYF
TRBJ1-3	.	TRBV20-1	.	TGCAGTGCTGCACGGGACAACTCTGGAAACACCATATATTTT	CSAARDNSGNTIYF
TRBJ1-1	.	TRBV7-9	TRBD1	TGTGCCAGCAGCTCGCACAGGGGACTGAACACTGAAGCTTTCTTT	CASSSHRGLNTEAFF
TRBJ1-1	.	TRBV18	.	TGTGCCAGCTCAGACACGGCGAACACTGAAGCTTTCTTT	CASSDTANTEAFF